This T cell receptor (beta chain) derives from a study of T cell responses to AZD1222 COVID-19 vaccine. General study points: The CD4 TCRs associated with vaccination extended across spike and predominated at 160-218 and 743-854.

Turning to this clone: Its antigen is not identified.

Trimming removed 4 bases at V and 5 bases at J, with 22 bases between. The CDR3 spans 17 residues. Germline values: CDR1 SGHRS, CDR2 YFSETQ. The table came from immunoSEQ multiplex PCR; TCRdb's copy has only in-frame clones and leaves some out. The data hold 52,000 or so clones, with approximately 85% observed a single time. V usage is TRBV5-1 and J usage is TRBJ2-1; D is unclear. The sequence derives from an adult in good health. The sample was peripheral blood, taken on day 0 of MenACWY control vaccination. Written as DNA, the CDR3 is TGCGCCAGCAGCCTGGATATATTCCGTGTGGCGAACAATGAGCAGTTCTTC. This codes for CASSLDIFRVANNEQFF.